This T cell receptor beta chain was found in a study of T cell changes during pregnancy in multiple sclerosis. Method: immunoSEQ multiplex PCR; TCRdb's copy keeps in-frame clones and lacks some. Among about 40,000 clones listed, 85% to 95% were seen once. This CDR3 comprises 16 residues. CDR1 is LNHDA, CDR2 SQIVND, per germline (reference sequence). The trim removed 5 bases at V and 1 base at J, leaving 6 bases unmatched. This rearrangement joins TRBV19 to TRBJ2-4; 9 positions match TRBD1. The sample was CD4+ T cells from peripheral blood mononuclear cells, taken before pregnancy. This clonotype originated in a female donor with multiple sclerosis, enrolled in a pregnancy study. The CDR3 nucleotides read TGTGCCAGTAGTGCTCCACAGGGGGCCGCCAAAAACATTCAGTACTTC. Encoded protein: CASSAPQGAAKNIQYF. The full variable domain, its missing parts supplied by reference TRBV19 and TRBJ2-4, is DGGITQSPKYLFRKEGQNVTLSCEQNLNHDAMYWYRQDPGQGLRLIYYSQIVNDFQKGDIAEGYSVSREKKESFPLTVTSAQKNPTAFYLCASSAPQGAAKNIQYFGAGTRLSVL.